The 17 T cell receptor beta chains reported below all come from one sample, sequenced in a study of control samples from healthy donors and cancer patients. Repertoires were generated with immunoSEQ multiplex PCR, while TCRdb's copy carries only in-frame clones and drops some. Among under 150,000 clones listed, around 90% were seen once. Sequenced: blood. Every receptor here comes from a man between 40 and 49 years old in good health.

The V and J genes are TRBV3-1 (or the pseudogene TRBV3-2) and TRBJ1-2; D not resolved. The germline CDR1 and CDR2 sequences are LGHDT and YNNKEL (reference sequence). V lost 1 base and J 5 bases, leaving 17 bases between the germline ends. CDR3 length: 16 residues. CDR3 nucleotide sequence: TGTGCCAGCAGCCAAGGGAGGAGAACCGGGGTATATGGCTACACCTTC. Amino acid sequence: CASSQGRRTGVYGYTF.

The chain employs TRBV18 and TRBJ1-6, with D perhaps TRBD1 (6 bases). Germline CDR1 KGHSH, CDR2 LQKENI. Trimming removed 2 bases from V and 7 bases from J, with 12 bases in between. The CDR3 extends over 15 amino acids. The CDR3 loop is CASSPTTGYNSPLHF. DNA for the CDR3: TGTGCCAGCTCACCAACGACAGGATACAATTCACCCCTCCACTTT. Looking up the rest from reference TRBV18 and TRBJ1-6 gives the full variable domain: NAGVMQNPRHLVRRRGQEARLRCSPMKGHSHVYWYRQLPEEGLKFMVYLQKENIIDESGMPKERFSAEFPKEGPSILRIQQVVRGDSAAYFCASSPTTGYNSPLHFGNGTRLTVT.

The chain joins TRBV19 to TRBJ1-1; the D is unclear. With 6 bases removed from V and 0 bases from J, the gap between germline ends came to 8 bases. This CDR3 comprises 13 residues. The germline V gene has CDR1 LNHDA and CDR2 SQIVND (reference sequence). DNA for the CDR3: TGTGCCAGTAGGGATACACTGAACACTGAAGCTTTCTTT. This codes for CASRDTLNTEAFF.

The rearrangement uses TRBV7-8 and TRBJ1-5; D may be TRBD1 (5 bases). V was pared by 7 bases and J by 4 bases, with 17 bases between. The CDR3 is 15 residues long. Germline V gene sequence: CDR1 SGHVS, CDR2 FQNEAQ. CDR3 residues: CASTTVGPGNQPQHF. CDR3 sequence (DNA): TGTGCCAGCACCACAGTAGGGCCAGGGAATCAGCCCCAGCATTTT. The full variable domain, its missing parts supplied by reference TRBV7-8 and TRBJ1-5, is GAGVSQSPRYKVAKRGQDVALRCDPISGHVSLFWYQQALGQGPEFLTYFQNEAQLDKSGLPSDRFFAERPEGSVSTLKIQRTQQEDSAVYLCASTTVGPGNQPQHFGDGTRLSIL.

The V gene is TRBV5-1, the J gene TRBJ2-2; tentatively, D is TRBD1 (6 bases). The length of the CDR3 is 15 residues. The germline V gene encodes CDR1 SGHRS and CDR2 YFSETQ. V was clipped by 2 bases and J by 4 bases, with 12 bases between them. CDR3 sequence reads: CASSFDGQSTGELFF. The CDR3 DNA reads TGCGCCAGCAGCTTCGACGGACAGAGCACCGGGGAGCTGTTTTTT.

The rearrangement joins TRBV5-1 to TRBJ1-2, with a possible D match to TRBD1 (5 bases). The CDR3 spans 15 residues. Trimming removed 3 bases from V and 3 bases from J, with 15 bases in between. Germline CDR1 is SGHRS and CDR2 is YFSETQ. CDR3 sequence reads: CASSSMGGADYGYTF. Written as DNA, the CDR3 is TGCGCCAGCAGCTCTATGGGGGGTGCAGACTATGGCTACACCTTC.

The chain joins TRBV25-1 to TRBJ1-4, with 10 bases that match TRBD1. V was pared by 5 bases and J by 6 bases, with 6 bases of the junction left unmatched. Germline V lookup: CDR1 MGHDK, CDR2 SYGVNS. CDR3 length: 15 amino acids. CDR3 residues: CASSWVGTGDEKLFF. The CDR3 DNA is TGTGCCAGCAGTTGGGTCGGGACAGGGGATGAAAAACTGTTTTTT.

The chain links TRBV2 to TRBJ2-7, with D possibly being TRBD2 (7 bases). V was cut by 0 bases and J by 3 bases, with 12 bases left in between. Germline assignment: CDR1 SNHLY and CDR2 FYNNEI. The CDR3 length is 15 residues. The CDR3 protein is CASSEAGGGGYEQYF. CDR3 DNA sequence: TGTGCCAGCAGTGAAGCGGGCGGGGGCGGCTACGAGCAGTACTTC.

This clone was counted a single time. This sequence joins TRBV6-2 or TRBV6-3 and TRBJ1-2, with D perhaps TRBD1 (5 bases). The CDR3 has 14 amino acids. Trimming stripped 6 bases from V and 10 bases from J, with 21 bases between. Per the germline V gene, CDR1 is MNHEY and CDR2 is SVGEGT. This CDR3 reads CASSQHGRTGPYTF. The CDR3 nucleotides read TGTGCCAGCAGCCAACACGGCAGAACAGGCCCCTACACCTTC.

Comments on this clone: The same CDR3 arises from other DNA sequences in this sample as well. The chain recombines TRBV12-3 or TRBV12-4 with TRBJ1-3; D remains unclear. Trimming shortened V by 1 base and J by 8 bases, and 6 bases separated the two germline ends. CDR3 length: 12 residues. The CDR3 is CASSLGGYTIYF. Written as DNA, the CDR3 is TGTGCCAGCAGTTTAGGAGGATACACCATATATTTT.

The chain has TRBV6-2 or TRBV6-3 and TRBJ2-7; 9 bases fit TRBD1. Germline V gene sequence: CDR1 MNHEY, CDR2 SVGEGT. The CDR3 runs 17 residues. The ends lost 0 bases at V and 0 bases at J; junction bases unmatched: 6. CDR3 sequence: CASSYSRTGVDSYEQYF. DNA of the CDR3: TGTGCCAGCAGTTACTCGAGGACAGGGGTCGACTCCTACGAGCAGTACTTC.

This clone turned up a few times. The chain combines TRBV2 with TRBJ1-2; D not certain. The CDR3 covers 13 residues. The V gene lost 3 bases and the J gene lost 7 bases, with 12 bases spanning the gap. The germline CDR1 and CDR2 sequences are SNHLY and FYNNEI. The CDR3 sequence is CASSEGIPTGYTF. CDR3 DNA: TGTGCCAGCAGTGAGGGTATTCCGACTGGCTACACCTTC.

This sequence joins TRBV7-3 and TRBJ1-3, with D maybe TRBD1 (5 bases). V lost 10 bases and J 8 bases, leaving 15 bases between the germline ends. The CDR3 runs 12 residues. Germline V CDR1 and CDR2: SGHTA, FQGTGA. CDR3 DNA sequence: TGTGCCACCGGGGGTTTTGGTCACACCATATATTTT. Protein product: CATGGFGHTIYF.

This clone was counted a single time. The chain is built from TRBV2 and TRBJ1-6, with 7 nucleotides matching TRBD1. The CDR3 covers 15 residues. Trimming at V came to 8 bases and at J to 7 bases, leaving 11 bases not matched to a gene. In germline, CDR1 is SNHLY, CDR2 FYNNEI. The CDR3 nucleotides are TGTGCCAGCCAAATCCGGGACAGCCTAAATTCACCCCTCCACTTT. Its protein product is CASQIRDSLNSPLHF.

Remarks on this clone: The junction does not match germline at one end; this may be a read error. This rearrangement joins TRBV4-3 to TRBJ2-2; D could derive from TRBD1 or TRBD2 (7 bases each). Germline V gene sequence: CDR1 LGHNA, CDR2 YSLEER. The CDR3 spans 16 residues. DNA for the CDR3: TGCGCCCGCAGGGGGGGGTGGGGCCGCGGCACCGGGGAGCTGTTTTTT. Translating it yields CARRGGWGRGTGELFF.

The V and J genes are TRBV20-1 and TRBJ1-5; D perhaps matches TRBD1 (6 bases). In germline, CDR1 is DFQATT, CDR2 SNEGSKA (reference sequence). This CDR3 spans 14 amino acids. Trimming cost V 3 bases and J 6 bases, with 15 bases left between them. CDR3 DNA sequence: TGCAGTGCTAGTAGGGGGGGCGCCTTTCAGCCCCAGCATTTT. Translating gives CSASRGGAFQPQHF.

The chain is built from TRBV10-3 and TRBJ2-7; maybe TRBD2 (5 bases). This CDR3 comprises 15 residues. V shed 0 bases and J shed 2 bases, with 11 bases lying between them. From germline, CDR1 is ENHRY and CDR2 SYGVKD. The DNA of the CDR3 is TGTGCCATCAGTGAGTCCCGACTACTTACCTACGAGCAGTACTTC. Amino acids: CAISESRLLTYEQYF.